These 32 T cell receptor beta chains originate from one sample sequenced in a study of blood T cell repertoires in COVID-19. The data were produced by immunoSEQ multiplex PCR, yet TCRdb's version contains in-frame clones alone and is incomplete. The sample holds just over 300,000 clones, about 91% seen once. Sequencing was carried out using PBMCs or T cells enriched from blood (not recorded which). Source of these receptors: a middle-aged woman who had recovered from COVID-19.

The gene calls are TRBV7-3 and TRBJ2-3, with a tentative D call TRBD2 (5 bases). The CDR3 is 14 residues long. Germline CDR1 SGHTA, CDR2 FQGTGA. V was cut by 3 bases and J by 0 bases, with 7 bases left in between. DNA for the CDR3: TGTGCCAGCAGCTTCCAGCGGAGCACAGATACGCAGTATTTT. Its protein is CASSFQRSTDTQYF.

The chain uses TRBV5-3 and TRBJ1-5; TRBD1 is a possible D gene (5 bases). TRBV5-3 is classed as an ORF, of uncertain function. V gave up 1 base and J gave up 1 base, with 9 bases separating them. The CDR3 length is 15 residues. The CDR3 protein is CARSLRDLSNQPQHF. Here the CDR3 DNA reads TGTGCCAGAAGCTTGAGGGACTTAAGCAATCAGCCCCAGCATTTT.

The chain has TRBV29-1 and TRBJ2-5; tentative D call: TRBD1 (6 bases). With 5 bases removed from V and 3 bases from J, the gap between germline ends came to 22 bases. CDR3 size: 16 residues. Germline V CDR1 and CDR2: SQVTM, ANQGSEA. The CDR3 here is CSVWARHWGLEETQYF. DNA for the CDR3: TGCAGCGTTTGGGCCCGACATTGGGGGCTGGAAGAGACCCAGTACTTC.

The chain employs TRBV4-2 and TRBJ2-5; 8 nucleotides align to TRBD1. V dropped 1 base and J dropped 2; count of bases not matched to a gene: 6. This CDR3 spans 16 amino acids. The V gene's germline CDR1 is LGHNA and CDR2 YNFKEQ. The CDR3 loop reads CASSQALQGAQETQYF. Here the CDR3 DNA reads TGTGCCAGCAGCCAAGCGCTCCAGGGGGCTCAAGAGACCCAGTACTTC.

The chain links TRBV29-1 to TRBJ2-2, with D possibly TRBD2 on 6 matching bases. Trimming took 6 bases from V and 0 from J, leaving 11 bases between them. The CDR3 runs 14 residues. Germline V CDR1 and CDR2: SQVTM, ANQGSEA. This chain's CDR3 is CSVSDYPNTGELFF. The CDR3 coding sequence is TGCAGCGTCTCGGACTACCCGAACACCGGGGAGCTGTTTTTT.

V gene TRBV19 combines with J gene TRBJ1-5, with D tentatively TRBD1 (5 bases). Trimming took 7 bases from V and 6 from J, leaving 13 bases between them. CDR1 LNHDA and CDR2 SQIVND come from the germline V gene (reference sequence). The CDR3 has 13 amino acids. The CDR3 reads CASTPPGGQPQHF. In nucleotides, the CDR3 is TGTGCCAGTACCCCCCCGGGGGGTCAGCCCCAGCATTTT. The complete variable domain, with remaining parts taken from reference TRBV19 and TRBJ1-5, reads DGGITQSPKYLFRKEGQNVTLSCEQNLNHDAMYWYRQDPGQGLRLIYYSQIVNDFQKGDIAEGYSVSREKKESFPLTVTSAQKNPTAFYLCASTPPGGQPQHFGDGTRLSIL.

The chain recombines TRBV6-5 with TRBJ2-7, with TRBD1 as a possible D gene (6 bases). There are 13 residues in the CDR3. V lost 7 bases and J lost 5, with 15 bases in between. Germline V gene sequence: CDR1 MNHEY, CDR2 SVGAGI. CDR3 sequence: CASNSQGYDEQYF. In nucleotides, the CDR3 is TGTGCCAGCAATTCCCAGGGGTATGACGAGCAGTACTTC.

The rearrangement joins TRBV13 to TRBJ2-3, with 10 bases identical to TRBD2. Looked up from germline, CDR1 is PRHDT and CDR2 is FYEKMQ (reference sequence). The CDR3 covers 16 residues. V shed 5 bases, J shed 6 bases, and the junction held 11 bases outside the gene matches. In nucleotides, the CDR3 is TGTGCCAGCAGCCCGCTGCTAGCGGGAGCGGAGGATACGCAGTATTTT. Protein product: CASSPLLAGAEDTQYF.

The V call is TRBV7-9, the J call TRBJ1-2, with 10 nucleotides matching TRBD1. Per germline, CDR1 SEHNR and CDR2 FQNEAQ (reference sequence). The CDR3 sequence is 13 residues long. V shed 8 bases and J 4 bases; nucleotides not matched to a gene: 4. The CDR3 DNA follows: TGTGCCAGCGGCCGGACAGGGGGCTATGGCTACACCTTC. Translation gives CASGRTGGYGYTF.

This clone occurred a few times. In DNA form, the CDR3 reads TGTGCCAGCAGCTTGACTCCCCAGGGCGGGGAGCTGTTTTTT. Its protein is CASSLTPQGGELFF. This chain joins TRBV7-3 and TRBJ2-2, with D perhaps matching TRBD1 (5 bases). This CDR3 has 14 residues. Germline assignment: CDR1 SGHTA and CDR2 FQGTGA. Trimming took off 3 bases at V and 7 bases at J, with 12 bases between the two ends.

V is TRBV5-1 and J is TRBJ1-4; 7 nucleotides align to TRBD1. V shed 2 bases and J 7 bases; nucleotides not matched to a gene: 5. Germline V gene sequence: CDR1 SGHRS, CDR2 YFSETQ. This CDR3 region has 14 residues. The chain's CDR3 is CASSFQGESEKLFF. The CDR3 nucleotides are TGCGCCAGCAGCTTTCAGGGGGAAAGTGAAAAACTGTTTTTT.

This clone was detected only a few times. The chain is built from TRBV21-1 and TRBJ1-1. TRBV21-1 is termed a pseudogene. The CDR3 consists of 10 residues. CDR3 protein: CAGGGAGTFF. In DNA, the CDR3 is TGTGCCGGGGGAGGGGCTGGGACTTTCTTT.

CDR3: CASSLRTGGPTETQYF. The DNA for the CDR3 is TGTGCCAGCAGCTTAAGAACGGGGGGGCCCACGGAGACCCAGTACTTC. The rearrangement links TRBV7-2 to TRBJ2-5; 8 bases map to TRBD2. Germline trimming cut 2 bases from V and 5 bases from J; bases unmatched to any gene: 10. This CDR3 is 16 amino acids long. Germline CDR1 is SGHTA and CDR2 is FQGNSA.

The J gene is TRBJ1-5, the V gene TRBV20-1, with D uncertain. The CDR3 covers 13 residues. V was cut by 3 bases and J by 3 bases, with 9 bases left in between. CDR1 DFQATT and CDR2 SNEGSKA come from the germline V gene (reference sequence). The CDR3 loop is CSASGHHNQPQHF. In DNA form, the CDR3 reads TGCAGTGCTAGTGGGCATCACAATCAGCCCCAGCATTTT.

The chain's CDR3 is CASSLADDSVGYEQYF. CDR3 DNA sequence: TGTGCCAGCAGCTTAGCCGACGACAGCGTCGGTTACGAGCAGTACTTC. The rearrangement uses TRBV11-2 and TRBJ2-7; D may be TRBD1 (5 bases). Germline V gives CDR1 SGHAT, CDR2 FQNNGV. The CDR3 has 16 amino acids. V dropped 1 base and J dropped 4 bases, with 17 bases sitting between them.

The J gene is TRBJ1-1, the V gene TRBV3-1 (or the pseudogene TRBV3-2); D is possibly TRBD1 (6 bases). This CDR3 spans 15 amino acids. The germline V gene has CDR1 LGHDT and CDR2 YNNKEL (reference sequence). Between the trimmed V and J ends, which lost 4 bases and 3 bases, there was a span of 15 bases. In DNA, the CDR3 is TGTGCCAGCAGCCGAAATACAGGGTACGACACTGAAGCTTTCTTT. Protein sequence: CASSRNTGYDTEAFF.

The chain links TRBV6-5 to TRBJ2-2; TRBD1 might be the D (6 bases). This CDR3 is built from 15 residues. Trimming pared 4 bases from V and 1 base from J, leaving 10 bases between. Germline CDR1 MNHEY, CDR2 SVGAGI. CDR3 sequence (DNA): TGTGCCAGCAGTTCGGGACACAAGAACACCGGGGAGCTGTTTTTT. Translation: CASSSGHKNTGELFF.

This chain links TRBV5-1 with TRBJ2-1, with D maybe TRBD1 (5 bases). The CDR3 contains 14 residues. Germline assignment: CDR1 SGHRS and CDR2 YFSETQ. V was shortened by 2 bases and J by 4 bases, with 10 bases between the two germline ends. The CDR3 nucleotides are TGCGCCAGCAGCTTACAGGAATTGTACAATGAGCAGTTCTTC. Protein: CASSLQELYNEQFF.

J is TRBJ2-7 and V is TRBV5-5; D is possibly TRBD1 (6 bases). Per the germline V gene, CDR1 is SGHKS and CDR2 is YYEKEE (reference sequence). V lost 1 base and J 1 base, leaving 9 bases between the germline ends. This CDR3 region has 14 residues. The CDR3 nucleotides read TGTGCCAGCAGCTTGTTCGACAGGTCCTACGAGCAGTACTTC. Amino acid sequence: CASSLFDRSYEQYF. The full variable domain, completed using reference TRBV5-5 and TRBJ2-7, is DAGVTQSPTHLIKTRGQQVTLRCSPISGHKSVSWYQQVLGQGPQFIFQYYEKEERGRGNFPDRFSARQFPNYSSELNVNALLLGDSALYLCASSLFDRSYEQYFGPGTRLTVT.

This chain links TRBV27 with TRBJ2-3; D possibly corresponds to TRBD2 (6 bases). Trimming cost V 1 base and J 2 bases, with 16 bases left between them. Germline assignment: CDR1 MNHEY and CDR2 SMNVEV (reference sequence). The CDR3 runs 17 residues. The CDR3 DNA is TGTGCCAGCAGTTTATGGTCGCGGGGAGACCACACAGATACGCAGTATTTT. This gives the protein CASSLWSRGDHTDTQYF.

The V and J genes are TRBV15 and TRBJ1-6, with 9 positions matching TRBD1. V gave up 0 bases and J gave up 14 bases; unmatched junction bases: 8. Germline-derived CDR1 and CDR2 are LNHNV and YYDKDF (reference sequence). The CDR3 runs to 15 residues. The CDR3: CATSRDRRTGEALHF. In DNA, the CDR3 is TGTGCCACCAGCAGAGATAGAAGGACAGGGGAAGCCCTCCACTTT. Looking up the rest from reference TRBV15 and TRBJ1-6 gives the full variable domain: DAMVIQNPRYQVTQFGKPVTLSCSQTLNHNVMYWYQQKSSQAPKLLFHYYDKDFNNEADTPDNFQSRRPNTSFCFLDIRSPGLGDTAMYLCATSRDRRTGEALHFGNGTRLTVT.

The CDR3 DNA sequence: TGTGCCAGCTCACCAGGGGACACCGCTGGTTACGAGCAGTACTTC. It codes for CASSPGDTAGYEQYF. This chain links TRBV18 with TRBJ2-7; possible D gene TRBD1, 6 bases. The germline V gene has CDR1 KGHSH and CDR2 LQKENI. The CDR3 is made up of 15 amino acids. V was pared by 2 bases and J by 4 bases, with 15 bases between.

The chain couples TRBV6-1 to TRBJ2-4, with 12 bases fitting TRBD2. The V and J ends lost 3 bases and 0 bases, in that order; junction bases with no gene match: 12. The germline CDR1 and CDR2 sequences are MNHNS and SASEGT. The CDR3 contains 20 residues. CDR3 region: CASSDGLAGYFPLAKNIQYF. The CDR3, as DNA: TGTGCCAGCAGTGATGGACTAGCGGGATATTTTCCGCTAGCCAAAAACATTCAGTACTTC.

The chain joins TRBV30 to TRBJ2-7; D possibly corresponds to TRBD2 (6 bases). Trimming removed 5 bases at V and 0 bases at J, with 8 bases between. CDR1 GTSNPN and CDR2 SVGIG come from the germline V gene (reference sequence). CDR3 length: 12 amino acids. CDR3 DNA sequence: TGTGCCTGGGACGGGAGCTCCTACGAGCAGTACTTC. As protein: CAWDGSSYEQYF.

The CDR3 bases are TGTGCCAGCAGCATCAGGGTTAATGAAAAACTGTTTTTT. Amino acids: CASSIRVNEKLFF. The chain recombines TRBV7-8 with TRBJ1-4, with a possible D match to TRBD1 (5 bases). V gave up 5 bases and J gave up 4 bases, with 8 bases separating them. CDR1 and CDR2 from the germline V gene are SGHVS and FQNEAQ. CDR3 length: 13 residues.

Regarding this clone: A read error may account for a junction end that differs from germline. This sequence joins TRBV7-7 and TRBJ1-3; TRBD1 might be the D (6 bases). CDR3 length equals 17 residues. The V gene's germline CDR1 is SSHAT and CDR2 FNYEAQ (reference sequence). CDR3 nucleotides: TGTGCTAGCAGCCCCTCGCCGACAGGCCTCTCTGGAAACACCATATATTTT. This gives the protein CASSPSPTGLSGNTIYF.

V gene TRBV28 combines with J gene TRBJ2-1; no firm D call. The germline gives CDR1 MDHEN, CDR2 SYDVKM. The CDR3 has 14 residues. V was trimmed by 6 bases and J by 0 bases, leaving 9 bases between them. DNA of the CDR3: TGTGCCAGCAGCTACAGTAGCTCCTACAATGAGCAGTTCTTC. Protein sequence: CASSYSSSYNEQFF.

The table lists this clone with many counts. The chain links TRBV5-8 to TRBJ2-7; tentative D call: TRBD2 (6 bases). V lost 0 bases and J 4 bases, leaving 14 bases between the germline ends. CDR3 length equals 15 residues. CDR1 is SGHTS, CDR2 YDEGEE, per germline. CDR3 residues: CASSLAGGTYYEQYF. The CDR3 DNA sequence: TGTGCCAGCAGCTTGGCCGGGGGTACGTATTACGAGCAGTACTTC.

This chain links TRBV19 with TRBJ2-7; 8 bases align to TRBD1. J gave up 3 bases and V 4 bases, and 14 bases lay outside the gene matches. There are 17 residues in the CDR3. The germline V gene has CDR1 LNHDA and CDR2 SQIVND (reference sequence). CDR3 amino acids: CASSTRFQGASIYEQYF. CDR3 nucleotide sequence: TGTGCCAGTAGTACACGATTTCAGGGGGCTAGTATCTACGAGCAGTACTTC.

The CDR3 reads CASSYSTDSTYGYTF. DNA of the CDR3: TGTGCCAGCAGTTACTCCACGGACAGCACCTATGGCTACACCTTC. V and J are TRBV6-5 and TRBJ1-2; a weak D match, TRBD1 (6 bases). This CDR3 spans 15 amino acids. Germline CDR1 is MNHEY and CDR2 is SVGAGI. V was pared by 0 bases and J by 4 bases, with 12 bases between.

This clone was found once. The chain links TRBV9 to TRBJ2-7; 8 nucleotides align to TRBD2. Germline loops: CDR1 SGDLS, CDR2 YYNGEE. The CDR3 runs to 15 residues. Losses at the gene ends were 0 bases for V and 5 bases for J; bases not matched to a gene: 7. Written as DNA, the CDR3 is TGTGCCAGCAGCGTAGGTAGCGGGAACGGGAACGAGCAGTACTTC. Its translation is CASSVGSGNGNEQYF.

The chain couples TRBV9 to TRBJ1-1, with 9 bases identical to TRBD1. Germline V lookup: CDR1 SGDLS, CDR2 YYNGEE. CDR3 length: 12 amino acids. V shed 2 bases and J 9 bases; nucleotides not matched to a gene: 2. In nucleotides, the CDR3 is TGTGCCAGCAGCGTCGGGACAGGGAAAGCTTTCTTT. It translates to CASSVGTGKAFF. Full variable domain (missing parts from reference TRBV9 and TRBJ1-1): DSGVTQTPKHLITATGQRVTLRCSPRSGDLSVYWYQQSLDQGLQFLIQYYNGEERAKGNILERFSAQQFPDLHSELNLSSLELGDSALYFCASSVGTGKAFFGQGTRLTVV.